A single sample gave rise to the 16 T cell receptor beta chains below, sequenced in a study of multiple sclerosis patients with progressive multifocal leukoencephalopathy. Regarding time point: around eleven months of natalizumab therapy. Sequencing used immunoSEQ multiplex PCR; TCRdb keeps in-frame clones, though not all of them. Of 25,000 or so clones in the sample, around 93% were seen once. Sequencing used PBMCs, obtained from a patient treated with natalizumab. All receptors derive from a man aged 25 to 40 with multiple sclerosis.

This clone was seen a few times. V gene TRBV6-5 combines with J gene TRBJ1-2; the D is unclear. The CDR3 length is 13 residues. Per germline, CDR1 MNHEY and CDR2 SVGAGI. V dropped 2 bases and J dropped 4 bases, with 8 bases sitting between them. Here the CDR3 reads CASSYRGIYGYTF. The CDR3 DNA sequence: TGTGCCAGCAGTTACCGAGGGATCTATGGCTACACCTTC.

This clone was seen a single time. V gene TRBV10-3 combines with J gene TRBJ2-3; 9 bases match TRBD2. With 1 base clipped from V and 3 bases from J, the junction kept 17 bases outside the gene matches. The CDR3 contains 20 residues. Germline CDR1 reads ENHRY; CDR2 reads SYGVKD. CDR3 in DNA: TGTGCCATCAGTGAGTGGAATTTAGCGGGAGAGGAAAGGGGGACAGATACGCAGTATTTT. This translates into CAISEWNLAGEERGTDTQYF.

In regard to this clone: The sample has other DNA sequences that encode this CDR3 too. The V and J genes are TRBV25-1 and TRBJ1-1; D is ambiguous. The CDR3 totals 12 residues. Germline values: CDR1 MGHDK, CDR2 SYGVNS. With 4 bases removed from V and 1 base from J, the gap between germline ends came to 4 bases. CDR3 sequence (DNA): TGTGCCAGCAGTGTGGGGAACACTGAAGCTTTCTTT. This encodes CASSVGNTEAFF.

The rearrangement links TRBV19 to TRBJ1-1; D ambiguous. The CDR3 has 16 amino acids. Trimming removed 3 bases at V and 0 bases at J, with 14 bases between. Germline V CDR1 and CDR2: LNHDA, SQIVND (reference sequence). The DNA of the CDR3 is TGTGCCAGTAGTATTATGCCAGATTTCATGAACACTGAAGCTTTCTTT. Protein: CASSIMPDFMNTEAFF.

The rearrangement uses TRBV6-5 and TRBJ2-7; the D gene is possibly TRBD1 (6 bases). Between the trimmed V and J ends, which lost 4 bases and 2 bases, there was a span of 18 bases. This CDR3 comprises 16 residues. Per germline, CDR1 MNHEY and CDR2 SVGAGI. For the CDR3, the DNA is TGTGCCAGCAGTTCGCCAGGGGAAGGATGTGCCTACGAGCAGTACGTC. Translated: CASSSPGEGCAYEQYV.

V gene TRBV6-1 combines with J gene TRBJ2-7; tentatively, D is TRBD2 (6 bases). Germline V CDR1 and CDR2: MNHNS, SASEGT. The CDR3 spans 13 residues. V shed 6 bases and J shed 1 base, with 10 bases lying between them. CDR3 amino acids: CASRAGLSYEQYV. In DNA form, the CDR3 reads TGTGCCAGCAGGGCGGGACTGTCCTACGAGCAGTACGTC.

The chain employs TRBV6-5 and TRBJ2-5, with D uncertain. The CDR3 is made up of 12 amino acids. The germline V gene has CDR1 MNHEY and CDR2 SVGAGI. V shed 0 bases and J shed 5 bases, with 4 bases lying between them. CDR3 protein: CASSYSRETQYF. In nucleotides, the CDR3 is TGTGCCAGCAGTTACTCAAGGGAGACCCAGTACTTC.

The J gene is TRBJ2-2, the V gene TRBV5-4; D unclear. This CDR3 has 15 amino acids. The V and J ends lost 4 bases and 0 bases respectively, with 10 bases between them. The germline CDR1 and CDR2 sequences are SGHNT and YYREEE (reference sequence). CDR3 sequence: CASSPAGPNTGELFF. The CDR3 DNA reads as TGTGCCAGCAGCCCCGCCGGGCCGAACACCGGGGAGCTGTTTTTT.

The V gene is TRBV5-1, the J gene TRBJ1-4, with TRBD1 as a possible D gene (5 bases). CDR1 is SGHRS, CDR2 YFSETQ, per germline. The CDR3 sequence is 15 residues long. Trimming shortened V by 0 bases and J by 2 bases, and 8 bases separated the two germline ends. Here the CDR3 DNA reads TGCGCCAGCAGCTTGGCCGGGGGGACTAATGAAAAACTGTTTTTT. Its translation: CASSLAGGTNEKLFF.

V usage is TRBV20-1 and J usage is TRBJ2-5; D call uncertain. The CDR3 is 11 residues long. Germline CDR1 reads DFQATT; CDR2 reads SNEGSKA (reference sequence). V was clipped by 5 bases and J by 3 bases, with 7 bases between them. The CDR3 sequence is CSAYVKETQYF. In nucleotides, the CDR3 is TGCAGTGCTTATGTGAAAGAGACCCAGTACTTC.

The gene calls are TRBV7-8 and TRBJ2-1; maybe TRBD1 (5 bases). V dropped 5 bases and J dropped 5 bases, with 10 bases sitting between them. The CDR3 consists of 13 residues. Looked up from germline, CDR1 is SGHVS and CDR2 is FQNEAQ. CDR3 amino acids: CASSTGMDNEQFF. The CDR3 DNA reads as TGTGCCAGCAGCACAGGCATGGACAATGAGCAGTTCTTC.

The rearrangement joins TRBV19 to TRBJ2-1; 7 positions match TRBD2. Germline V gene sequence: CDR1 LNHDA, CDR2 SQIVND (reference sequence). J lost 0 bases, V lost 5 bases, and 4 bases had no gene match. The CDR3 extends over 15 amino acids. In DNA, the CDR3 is TGTGCCAGTAGTGTAGCGGGTTACTCCTACAATGAGCAGTTCTTC. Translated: CASSVAGYSYNEQFF.

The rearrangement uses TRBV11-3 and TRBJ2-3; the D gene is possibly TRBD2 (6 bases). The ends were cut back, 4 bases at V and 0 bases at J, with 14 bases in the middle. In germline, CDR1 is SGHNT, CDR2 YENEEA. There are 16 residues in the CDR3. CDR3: CASSSGRLVSTDTQYF. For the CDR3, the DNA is TGTGCCAGCAGCTCCGGAAGACTAGTGAGCACAGATACGCAGTATTTT.

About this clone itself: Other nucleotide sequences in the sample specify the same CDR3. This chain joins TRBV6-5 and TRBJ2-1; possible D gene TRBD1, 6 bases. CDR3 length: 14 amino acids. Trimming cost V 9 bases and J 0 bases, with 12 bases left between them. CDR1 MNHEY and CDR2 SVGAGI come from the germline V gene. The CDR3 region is CASSTGSSYNEQFF. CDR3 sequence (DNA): TGTGCCAGTTCGACAGGTAGCTCCTACAATGAGCAGTTCTTC.

CDR3 amino acids: CASSDPGLDNTQYF. CDR3 DNA sequence: TGTGCCAGCAGTGACCCTGGACTAGACAATACGCAGTATTTT. The gene calls are TRBV6-4 and TRBJ2-3; the match to TRBD2 covers 7 bases. Per germline, CDR1 MRHNA and CDR2 SNTAGT. The CDR3 is 14 amino acids. J lost 7 bases, V lost 2 bases, and 6 bases had no gene match.

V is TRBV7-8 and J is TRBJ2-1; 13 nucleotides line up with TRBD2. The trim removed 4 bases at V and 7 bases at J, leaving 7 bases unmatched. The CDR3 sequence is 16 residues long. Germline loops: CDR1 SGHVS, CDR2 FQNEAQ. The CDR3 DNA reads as TGTGCCAGCAGCTCGGAACTAGCGGGAGGGCTGAATGAGCAGTTCTTC. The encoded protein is CASSSELAGGLNEQFF.